Below, one TCR beta chain is given with its context. Methods used by the authors: Amplification with reference gene primers provided the estimates of nucleated cell counts. Using immunoSEQ multiplex PCR, the repertoire was profiled, and TCRdb retains in-frame clones only, with some absent. V, J and clone size reflect that table, while D and trimming were determined from the DNA. Here the sample spans roughly 280,000 clones, just under 90% being singletons. The source of the sample is a study of blood T cell repertoires in COVID-19. Each recovered donor of Cohort 3 presented with two negative PCRs, clearance, or symptom resolution. The source is a woman in her sixties who had recovered from COVID-19. The sequencing input was PBMCs or T cells enriched from blood (not recorded which).

CDR3 sequence: CASSQTGNYGYTF. DNA for the CDR3: TGTGCCAGTAGTCAAACAGGGAACTATGGCTACACCTTC. V is TRBV19 and J is TRBJ1-2, with D perhaps matching TRBD1 (6 bases). Germline-derived CDR1 and CDR2 are LNHDA and SQIVND (reference sequence). V was trimmed by 5 bases and J by 2 bases, leaving 9 bases between them. This CDR3 contains 13 residues.